This is a list of T cell receptor beta chains from one sample in a study of radiotherapy plus CTLA-4 blockade in lung cancer. Sequenced by immunoSEQ multiplex PCR; TCRdb stores in-frame clones only, minus some. The sample has around 70,000 clones; roughly 76% are singletons. Sequencing was performed on peripheral blood, taken from a patient treated with radiotherapy plus ipilimumab. These receptors came from a human donor with non-small cell lung cancer whose response to radiotherapy plus ipilimumab could not be evaluated. Some clones in this sample may be carry-over from other donors' samples. The CDR3 runs from the conserved cysteine through the conserved F or W. The D gene is left open where the match is weak. Size is omitted from some rows. Given values are once, few, many or a class for expanded clones.

V gene,J gene,clone size,D gene,CDR3 protein,CDR3 DNA
TRBV6-1,TRBJ2-5,NA,NA,CATSGTAPSSTYF,TGTGCCACTTCCGGGACTGCACCCTCTTCCACGTACTTC
TRBV6-5,TRBJ2-3,once,TRBD2,CASSYRGGDTQYF,TGTGCCAGCAGTTATCGGGGGGGAGATACGCAGTATTTT
TRBV19,TRBJ1-5,NA,NA,CASSISGGEQPQHF,TGTGCCAGTAGTATATCTGGGGGCGAGCAGCCCCAGCATTTT
TRBV25-1,TRBJ2-7,NA,TRBD1,CASRAGGSYEQYF,TGTGCCAGCAGGGCAGGGGGCTCCTACGAGCAGTACTTC
TRBV28,TRBJ1-2,few,TRBD1,CASISQGEHGYTF,TGTGCCAGCATCTCCCAGGGGGAACATGGCTACACCTTC
TRBV10-3,TRBJ1-1,NA,NA,CAISAAGAGTEAFF,TGTGCCATCAGTGCCGCAGGGGCTGGCACTGAAGCTTTCTTT
TRBV7-9,TRBJ2-3,NA,TRBD2,CASSSGLAGALTFTDTQYF,TGTGCCAGCAGCTCGGGACTAGCGGGGGCCCTAACCTTCACAGATACGCAGTATTTT
TRBV28,TRBJ1-1,NA,NA,CASSSSSHRVGINTEAFF,TGTGCCAGCAGCAGCTCTTCCCACAGGGTGGGGATAAACACTGAAGCTTTCTTT
TRBV7-2,TRBJ1-2,NA,TRBD1,CASSSGGAGYGYTF,TGTGCCAGCAGCTCAGGGGGCGCAGGCTATGGCTACACCTTC
TRBV6-5,TRBJ1-1,NA,TRBD1,CASSLTGVDTEAFF,TGTGCCAGCAGTTTAACAGGGGTGGACACTGAAGCTTTCTTT